This TCR beta chain originates from a study of shared clonotypes between healthy human individuals. Study-level background: Participating donors consisted of a couple of women and a few men aged 18 to 49. The study used three CD4 naive, three CD4 memory, two CD8 naive and one CD8 memory plate per donor.

Generated by immunoSEQ multiplex PCR, the TCRdb table keeps only in-frame clones and is missing some. This sample carries around 510,000 clones, approximately 95% of them seen once, and the ten largest clones take about 0.06%. Regarding the study as a whole: Generation probabilities of non-shared clonotypes were lower (relative to those shared by all four donors).

Details on this clone: The antigen is undetermined.

The TCR originated in a woman aged 30 to 39 in good health. Sequenced sample: naive CD4+ T cells sorted from blood. Subset defined: CD45RA+ positively selected.

DNA for the CDR3: TGTGCCAGCAGTCGGTCTTGGGCACCCCTCCACTTT. Translating it yields CASSRSWAPLHF. The V and J genes are TRBV11-2 and TRBJ1-6, with D hard to call. The CDR3 length is 12 residues. Germline V gene sequence: CDR1 SGHAT, CDR2 FQNNGV. Trimming left V 6 bases short and J 11 bases short, with 11 bases between.